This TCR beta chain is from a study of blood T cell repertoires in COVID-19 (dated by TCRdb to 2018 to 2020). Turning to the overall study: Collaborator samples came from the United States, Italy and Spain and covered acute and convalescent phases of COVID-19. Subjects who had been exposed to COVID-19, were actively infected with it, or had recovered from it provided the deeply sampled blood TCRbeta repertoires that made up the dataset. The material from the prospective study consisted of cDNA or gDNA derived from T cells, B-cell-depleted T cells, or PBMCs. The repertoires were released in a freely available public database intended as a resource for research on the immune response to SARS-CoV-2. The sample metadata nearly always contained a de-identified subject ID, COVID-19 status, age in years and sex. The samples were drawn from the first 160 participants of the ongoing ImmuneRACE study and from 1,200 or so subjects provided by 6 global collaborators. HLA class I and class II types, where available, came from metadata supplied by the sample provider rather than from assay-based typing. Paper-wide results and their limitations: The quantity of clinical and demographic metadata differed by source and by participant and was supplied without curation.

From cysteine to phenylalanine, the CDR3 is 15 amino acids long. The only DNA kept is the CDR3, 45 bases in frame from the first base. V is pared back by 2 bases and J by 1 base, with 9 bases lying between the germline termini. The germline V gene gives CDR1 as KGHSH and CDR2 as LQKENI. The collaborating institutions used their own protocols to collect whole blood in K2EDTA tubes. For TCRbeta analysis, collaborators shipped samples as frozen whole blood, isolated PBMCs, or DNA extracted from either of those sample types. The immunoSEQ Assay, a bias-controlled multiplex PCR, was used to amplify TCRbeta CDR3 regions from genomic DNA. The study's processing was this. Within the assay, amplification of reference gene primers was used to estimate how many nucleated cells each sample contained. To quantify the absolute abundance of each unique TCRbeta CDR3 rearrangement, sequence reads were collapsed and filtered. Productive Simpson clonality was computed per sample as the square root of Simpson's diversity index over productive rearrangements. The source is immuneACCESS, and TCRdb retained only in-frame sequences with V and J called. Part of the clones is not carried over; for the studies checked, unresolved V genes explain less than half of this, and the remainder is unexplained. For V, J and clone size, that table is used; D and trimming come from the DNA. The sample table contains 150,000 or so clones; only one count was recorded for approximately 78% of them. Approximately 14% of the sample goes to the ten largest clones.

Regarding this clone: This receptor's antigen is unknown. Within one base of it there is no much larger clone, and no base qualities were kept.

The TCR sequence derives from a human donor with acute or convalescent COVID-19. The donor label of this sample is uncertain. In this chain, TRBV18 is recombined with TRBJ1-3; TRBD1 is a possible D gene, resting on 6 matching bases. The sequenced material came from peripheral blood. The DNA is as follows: TGTGCCAGCTCACCAAGACAGGCTTCTGGAAACACCATATATTTT. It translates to CASSPRQASGNTIYF.